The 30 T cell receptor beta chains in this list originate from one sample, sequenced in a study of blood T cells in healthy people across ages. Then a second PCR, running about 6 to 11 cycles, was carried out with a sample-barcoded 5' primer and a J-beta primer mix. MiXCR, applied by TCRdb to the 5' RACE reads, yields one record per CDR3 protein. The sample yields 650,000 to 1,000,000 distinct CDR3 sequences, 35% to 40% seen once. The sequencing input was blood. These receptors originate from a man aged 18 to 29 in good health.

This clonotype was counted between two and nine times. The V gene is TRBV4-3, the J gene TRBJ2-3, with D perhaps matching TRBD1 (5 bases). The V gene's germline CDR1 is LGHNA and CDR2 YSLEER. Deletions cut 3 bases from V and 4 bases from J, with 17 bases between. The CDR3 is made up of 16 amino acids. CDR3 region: CASSQGPDPRADTQYF. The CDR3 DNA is TGCGCCAGCAGCCAGGGGCCCGACCCCCGGGCAGATACGCAGTATTTT.

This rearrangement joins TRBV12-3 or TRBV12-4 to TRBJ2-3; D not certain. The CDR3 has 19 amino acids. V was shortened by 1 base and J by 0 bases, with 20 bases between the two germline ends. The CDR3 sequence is CASSLGVSRSRTSTDTQYF. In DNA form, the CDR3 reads TGTGCCAGCAGTTTAGGGGTAAGCCGTAGCCGCACTAGCACAGATACGCAGTATTTT.

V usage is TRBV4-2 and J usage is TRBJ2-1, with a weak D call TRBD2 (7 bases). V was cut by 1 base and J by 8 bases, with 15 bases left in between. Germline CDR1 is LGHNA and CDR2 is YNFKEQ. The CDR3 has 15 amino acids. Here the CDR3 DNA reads TGTGCCAGCAGCCAAGTGGGGGGGGCCAACGATGAGCAGTTCTTC. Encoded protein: CASSQVGGANDEQFF.

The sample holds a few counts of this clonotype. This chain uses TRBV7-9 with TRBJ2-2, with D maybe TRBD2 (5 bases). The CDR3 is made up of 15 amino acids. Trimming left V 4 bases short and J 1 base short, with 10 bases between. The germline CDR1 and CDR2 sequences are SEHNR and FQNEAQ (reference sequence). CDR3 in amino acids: CASSSRGWNTGELFF. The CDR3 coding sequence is TGTGCCAGCAGCTCCAGAGGGTGGAACACCGGGGAGCTGTTTTTT.

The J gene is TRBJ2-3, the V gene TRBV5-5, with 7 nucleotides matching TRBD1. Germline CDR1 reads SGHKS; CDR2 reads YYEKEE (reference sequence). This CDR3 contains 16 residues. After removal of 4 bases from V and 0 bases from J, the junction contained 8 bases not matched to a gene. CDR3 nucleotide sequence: TGTGCCAGCAGCCTACCCCAGGGGGTTAGCACAGATACGCAGTATTTT. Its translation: CASSLPQGVSTDTQYF.

In DNA, the CDR3 is TGCGCCAGCAGCGCTCAGACTAGCGGTTATTCCTACGAGCAGTACTTC. Protein sequence: CASSAQTSGYSYEQYF. This chain uses TRBV5-1 with TRBJ2-7; 9 bases are a match to TRBD2. CDR1 is SGHRS and CDR2 is YFSETQ in the germline V gene. This CDR3 region has 16 residues. Losses at the gene ends were 4 bases for V and 1 base for J; bases not matched to a gene: 9.

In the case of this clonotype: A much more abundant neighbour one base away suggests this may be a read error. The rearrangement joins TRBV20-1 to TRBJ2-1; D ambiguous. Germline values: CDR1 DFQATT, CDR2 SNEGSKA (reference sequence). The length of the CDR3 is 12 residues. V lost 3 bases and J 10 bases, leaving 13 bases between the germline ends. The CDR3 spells CSARRALGEQFF. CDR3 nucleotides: TGCAGTGCTAGGAGAGCGCTCGGGGAGCAGTTCTTC.

CDR3 bases: TGTGCCATCAGTGAGTCTGGACAGGGGGCTGGTCAGCCCCAGCATTTT. Translated, it gives CAISESGQGAGQPQHF. The chain combines TRBV10-3 with TRBJ1-5; 11 bases agree with TRBD1. Germline assignment: CDR1 ENHRY and CDR2 SYGVKD. This CDR3 spans 16 amino acids. V gave up 0 bases and J gave up 6 bases; unmatched junction bases: 4.

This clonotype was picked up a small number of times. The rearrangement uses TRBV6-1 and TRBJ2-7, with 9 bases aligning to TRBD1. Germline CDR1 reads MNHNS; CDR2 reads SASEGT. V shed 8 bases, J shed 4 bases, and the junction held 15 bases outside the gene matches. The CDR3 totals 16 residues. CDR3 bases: TGTGCCAGCCCTCCCGATGGGGGACAGGGTGTTTACGAGCAGTACTTC. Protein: CASPPDGGQGVYEQYF.

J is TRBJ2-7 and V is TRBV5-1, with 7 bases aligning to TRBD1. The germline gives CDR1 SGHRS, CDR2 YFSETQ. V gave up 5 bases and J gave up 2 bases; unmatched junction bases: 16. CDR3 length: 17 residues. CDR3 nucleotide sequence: TGCGCCAGCAGTGATGGACAGGACGTACCCATTGCCTACGAGCAGTACTTC. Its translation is CASSDGQDVPIAYEQYF. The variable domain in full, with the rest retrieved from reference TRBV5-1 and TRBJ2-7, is KAGVTQTPRYLIKTRGQQVTLSCSPISGHRSVSWYQQTPGQGLQFLFEYFSETQRNKGNFPGRFSGRQFSNSRSEMNVSTLELGDSALYLCASSDGQDVPIAYEQYFGPGTRLTVT.

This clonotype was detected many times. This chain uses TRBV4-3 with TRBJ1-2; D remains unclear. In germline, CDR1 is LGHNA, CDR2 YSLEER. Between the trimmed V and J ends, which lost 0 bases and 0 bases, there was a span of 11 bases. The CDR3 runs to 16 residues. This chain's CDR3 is CASSQDLSISNYGYTF. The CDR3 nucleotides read TGCGCCAGCAGCCAAGATTTGAGTATATCTAACTATGGCTACACCTTC.

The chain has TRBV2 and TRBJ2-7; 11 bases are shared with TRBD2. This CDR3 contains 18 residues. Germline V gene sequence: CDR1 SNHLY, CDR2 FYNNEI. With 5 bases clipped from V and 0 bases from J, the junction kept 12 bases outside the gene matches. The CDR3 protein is CASSPQLAGAGISYEQYF. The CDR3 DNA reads TGTGCCAGCAGTCCCCAACTAGCGGGAGCGGGGATCTCCTACGAGCAGTACTTC.

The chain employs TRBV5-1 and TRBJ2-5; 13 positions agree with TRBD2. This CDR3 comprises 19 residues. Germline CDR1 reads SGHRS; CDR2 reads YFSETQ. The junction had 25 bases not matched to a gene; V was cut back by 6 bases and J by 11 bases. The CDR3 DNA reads TGCGCCAGCAAATCCCGACTAGCGGGGGGCGTACCCCTCCGTAATGAGCAGTACTTC. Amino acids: CASKSRLAGGVPLRNEQYF.

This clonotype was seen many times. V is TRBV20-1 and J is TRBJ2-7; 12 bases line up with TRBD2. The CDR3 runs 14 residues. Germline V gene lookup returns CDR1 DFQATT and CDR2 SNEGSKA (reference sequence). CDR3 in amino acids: CSARTSGDSYEQYF. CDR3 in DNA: TGCAGCGCCCGGACTAGCGGGGACTCCTACGAGCAGTACTTC.

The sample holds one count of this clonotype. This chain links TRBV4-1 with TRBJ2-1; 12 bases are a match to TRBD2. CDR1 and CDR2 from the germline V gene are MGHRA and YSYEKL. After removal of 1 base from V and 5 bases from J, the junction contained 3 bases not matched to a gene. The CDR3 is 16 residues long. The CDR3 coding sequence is TGCGCCAGCAGCCAAGTCGGGACTAGCGGGCACAATGAGCAGTTCTTC. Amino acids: CASSQVGTSGHNEQFF.

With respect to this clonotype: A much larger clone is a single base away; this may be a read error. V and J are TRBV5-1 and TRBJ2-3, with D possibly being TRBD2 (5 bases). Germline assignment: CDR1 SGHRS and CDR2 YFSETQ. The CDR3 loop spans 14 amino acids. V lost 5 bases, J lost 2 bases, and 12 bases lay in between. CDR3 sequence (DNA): TGCGCCAGCAGTCTAGCTTTTTTCACAGATACGCAGTATTTT. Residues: CASSLAFFTDTQYF.

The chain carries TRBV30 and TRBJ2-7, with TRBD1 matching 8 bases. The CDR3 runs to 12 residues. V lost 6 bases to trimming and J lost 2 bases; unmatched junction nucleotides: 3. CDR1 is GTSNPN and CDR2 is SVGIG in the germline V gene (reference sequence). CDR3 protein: CACRDRTYEQYF. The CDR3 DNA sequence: TGTGCCTGCCGGGACAGGACCTACGAGCAGTACTTC.

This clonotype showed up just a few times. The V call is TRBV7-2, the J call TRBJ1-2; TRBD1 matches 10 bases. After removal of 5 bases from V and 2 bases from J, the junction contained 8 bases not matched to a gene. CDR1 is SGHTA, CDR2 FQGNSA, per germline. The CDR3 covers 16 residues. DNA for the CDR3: TGTGCCAGCAGCCCCCGGGACAGGGGATCCAACTATGGCTACACCTTC. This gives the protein CASSPRDRGSNYGYTF. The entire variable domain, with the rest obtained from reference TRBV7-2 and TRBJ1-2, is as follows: GAGVSQSPSNKVTEKGKDVELRCDPISGHTALYWYRQSLGQGLEFLIYFQGNSAPDKSGLPSDRFSAERTGGSVSTLTIQRTQQEDSAVYLCASSPRDRGSNYGYTFGSGTRLTVV.

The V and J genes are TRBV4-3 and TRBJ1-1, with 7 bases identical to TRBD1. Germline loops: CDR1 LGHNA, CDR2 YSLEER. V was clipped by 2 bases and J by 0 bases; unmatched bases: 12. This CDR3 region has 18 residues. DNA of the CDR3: TGCGCCAGCAGCCAAAGGGACAGCGCGAACACTATGAACACTGAAGCTTTCTTT. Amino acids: CASSQRDSANTMNTEAFF.

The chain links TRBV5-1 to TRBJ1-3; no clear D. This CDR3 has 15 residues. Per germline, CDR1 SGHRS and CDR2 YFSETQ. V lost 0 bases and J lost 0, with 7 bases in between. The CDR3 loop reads CASSLDGTSGNTIYF. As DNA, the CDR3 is TGCGCCAGCAGCTTGGACGGAACCTCTGGAAACACCATATATTTT.

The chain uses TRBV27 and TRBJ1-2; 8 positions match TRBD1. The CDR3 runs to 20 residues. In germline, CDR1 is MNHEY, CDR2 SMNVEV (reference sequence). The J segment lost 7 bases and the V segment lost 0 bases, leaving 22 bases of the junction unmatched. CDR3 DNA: TGTGCCAGCAGTTTATCGGCCCAGGCCGGGTTTAGGGACAGGAGGGCTGGCTACACCTTC. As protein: CASSLSAQAGFRDRRAGYTF.

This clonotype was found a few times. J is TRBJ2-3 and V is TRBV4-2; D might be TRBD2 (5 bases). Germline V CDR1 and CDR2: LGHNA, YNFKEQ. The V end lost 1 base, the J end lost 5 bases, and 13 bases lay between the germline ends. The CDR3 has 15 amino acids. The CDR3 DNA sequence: TGTGCCAGCAGCCAAGTTGGGAGATTTGGAGATACGCAGTATTTT. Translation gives CASSQVGRFGDTQYF.

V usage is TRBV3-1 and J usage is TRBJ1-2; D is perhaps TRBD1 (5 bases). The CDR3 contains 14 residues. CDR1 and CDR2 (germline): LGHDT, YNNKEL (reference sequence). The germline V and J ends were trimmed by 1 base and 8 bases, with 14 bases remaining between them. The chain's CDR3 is CASSQGRRGGGYTF. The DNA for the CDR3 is TGTGCCAGCAGCCAAGGAAGACGGGGCGGCGGCTACACCTTC.

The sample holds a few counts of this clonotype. The CDR3 loop is CASSNTDSPLHF. The DNA for the CDR3 is TGTGCCAGCAGCAACACCGATTCACCCCTCCACTTT. The rearrangement joins TRBV28 to TRBJ1-6; D gene unclear. Germline CDR1 MDHEN, CDR2 SYDVKM. V was shortened by 6 bases and J by 8 bases, with 8 bases between the two germline ends. The CDR3 has 12 amino acids.

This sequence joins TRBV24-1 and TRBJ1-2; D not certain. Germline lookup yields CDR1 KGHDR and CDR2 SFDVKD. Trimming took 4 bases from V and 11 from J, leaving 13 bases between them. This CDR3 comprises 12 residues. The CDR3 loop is CATSDTGKAYTF. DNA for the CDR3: TGTGCCACCAGTGACACCGGGAAGGCGTACACCTTC.

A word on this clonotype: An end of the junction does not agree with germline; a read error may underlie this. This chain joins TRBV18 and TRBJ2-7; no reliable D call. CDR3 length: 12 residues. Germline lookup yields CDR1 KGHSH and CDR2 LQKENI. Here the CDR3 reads CASAPSGNEQYF. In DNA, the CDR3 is TGTGCCAGCGCACCATCTGGAAACGAGCAGTACTTC.

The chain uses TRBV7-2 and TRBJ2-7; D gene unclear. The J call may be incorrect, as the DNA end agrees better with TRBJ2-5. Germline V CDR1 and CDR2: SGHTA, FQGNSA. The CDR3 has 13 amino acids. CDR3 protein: CASSVQPEETQYF. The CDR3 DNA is TGTGCCAGCAGCGTTCAACCGGAAGAGACCCAGTACTTC.

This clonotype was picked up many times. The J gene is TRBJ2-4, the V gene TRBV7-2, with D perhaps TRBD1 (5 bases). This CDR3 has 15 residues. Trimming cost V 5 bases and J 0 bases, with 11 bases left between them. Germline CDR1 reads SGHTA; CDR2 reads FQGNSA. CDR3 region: CASSPDRIAKNIQYF. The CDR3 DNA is TGTGCCAGCAGCCCCGACAGAATAGCCAAAAACATTCAGTACTTC.

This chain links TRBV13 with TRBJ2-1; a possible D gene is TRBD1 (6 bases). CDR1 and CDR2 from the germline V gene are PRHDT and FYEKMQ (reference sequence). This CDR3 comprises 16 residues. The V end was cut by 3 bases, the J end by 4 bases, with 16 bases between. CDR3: CASSLGFKGTYNEQFF. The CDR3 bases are TGTGCCAGCAGCTTGGGGTTCAAGGGGACATACAATGAGCAGTTCTTC.

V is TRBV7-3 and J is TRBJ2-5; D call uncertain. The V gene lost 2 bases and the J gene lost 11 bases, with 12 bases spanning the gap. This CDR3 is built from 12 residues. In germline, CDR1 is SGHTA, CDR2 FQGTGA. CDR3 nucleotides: TGTGCCAGCAGCTTAGAACCCAATGAGCAGTACTTC. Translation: CASSLEPNEQYF.